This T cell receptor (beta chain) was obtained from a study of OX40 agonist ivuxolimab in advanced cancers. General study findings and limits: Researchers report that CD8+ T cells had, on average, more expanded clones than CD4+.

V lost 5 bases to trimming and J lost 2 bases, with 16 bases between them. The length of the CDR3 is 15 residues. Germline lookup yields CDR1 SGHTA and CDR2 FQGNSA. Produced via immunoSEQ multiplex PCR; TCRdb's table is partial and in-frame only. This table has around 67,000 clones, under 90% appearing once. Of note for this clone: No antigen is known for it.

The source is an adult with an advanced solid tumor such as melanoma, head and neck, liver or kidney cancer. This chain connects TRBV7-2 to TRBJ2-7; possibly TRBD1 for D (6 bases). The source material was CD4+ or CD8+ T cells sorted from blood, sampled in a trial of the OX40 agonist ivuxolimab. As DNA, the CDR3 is TGTGCCAGCAGCCCCCGAAGGGACACTCCCTACGAGCAGTACTTC. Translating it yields CASSPRRDTPYEQYF.